One T cell receptor beta chain is described in this entry. In the original workflow: Estimation of nucleated cell counts relied on the amplification of reference gene primers. Data came from immunoSEQ multiplex PCR; TCRdb stores just in-frame clones and leaves some out. V and J calls and clone size are given by that table; D and trimming were obtained from the DNA. The sample contains approximately 69,000 clones, 70% to 90% of which appear only once. V was clipped by 6 bases and J by 5 bases; unmatched bases: 3. This CDR3 has 14 amino acids. CDR1 and CDR2 from the germline V gene are MNHEY and SVGAGI. The data are from a study of blood T cell repertoires in COVID-19. Study as a whole: Samples came from the United States, Italy and Spain, spanning acute and convalescent COVID-19. PBMCs, B-cell-depleted T cells, or T cells provided the cDNA or gDNA that made up the material.

The specimen was peripheral blood. This sequence was found in a woman aged 80 or over with acute or convalescent COVID-19. This chain uses TRBV6-5 with TRBJ2-1, with 11 bases aligning to TRBD2. Here the CDR3 DNA reads TGTGCCAGCAGCAGACTAGCGGGGCACAATGAGCAGTTCTTC. It translates to CASSRLAGHNEQFF.